The present TCR beta chain was sequenced within a study of shared clonotypes between healthy human individuals. Study as a whole: Per donor, three plates held CD4 naive cells, three held CD4 memory, two held CD8 naive and one held CD8 memory.

With 0 bases clipped from V and 2 bases from J, the junction kept 4 bases outside the gene matches. CDR1 and CDR2 from the germline V gene are MNHNY and SVGAGI (reference sequence). This CDR3 comprises 15 residues. General observations from the study: Compared with clonotypes that all four donors shared, non-shared clonotypes had lower generation probabilities.

Naive CD8 populations comprised CD45RO-negative cells positively selected for CCR7, excluding terminally differentiated effector memory CD45RA+ cells. Genomic DNA per cell subset filled all wells of several immunoSEQ plates. Using immunoSEQ multiplex PCR, the repertoire was profiled, and TCRdb retains in-frame clones only, with some absent. The sample contains 550,000 to 750,000 clones, just over 90% of which appear only once. This clone has just a few counts. The target antigen is unknown. The TCR originated in a man aged 25-40 years in good health. The chain is built from TRBV6-6 and TRBJ2-7; 7 positions match TRBD2. Sequenced sample: naive CD8+ T cells sorted from blood. The CDR3 DNA reads as TGTGCCAGCAGTTACTCAGTGGGAGGGACCTACGAGCAGTACTTC. Translated: CASSYSVGGTYEQYF.